This TCR beta chain derives from a study of monozygotic twins with inflammatory bowel disease. The study, taken as a whole, reports: Comparison of concordant versus discordant twins revealed no difference in repertoire similarity, possibly due to limited power. Especially with disease activity, IBD patients had fewer clonotypes in common with others than healthy twins did.

Concerning this clonotype: Its antigen remains unknown.

CDR1 is GTSNPN and CDR2 is SVGIG in the germline V gene (reference sequence). The CDR3 extends over 14 amino acids. Two nested PCRs, run for around 15 and 10 cycles, were applied to TCRalpha and TCRbeta cDNA. TCRdb reprocessed the 5' RACE reads, with one entry per CDR3 protein and no DNA. The sample is made up of some 440,000 distinct CDR3 sequences, and the top ten hold 2.4% of it. It was from whole blood, with no T cell sorting, that total RNA was isolated. The origin of this receptor is a human donor with ulcerative colitis or Crohn's disease, or a healthy co-twin of an affected twin (not recorded which). This chain connects TRBV30 to TRBJ2-5; the TCRdb D gene call, TRBD2, has no DNA to confirm it. Material: blood. CDR3 protein: CAWSVGGTSETQYF. The full variable domain, completed using reference TRBV30 and TRBJ2-5, is SQTIHQWPATLVQPVGSPLSLECTVEGTSNPNLYWYRQAAGRGLQLLFYSVGIGQISSEVPQNLSASRPQDRQFILSSKKLLLSDSGFYLCAWSVGGTSETQYFGPGTRLLVL.